The clone carrying this T cell receptor beta chain was observed many times. Its target is unknown. TCRdb processed the reads anew with MiXCR; each CDR3 protein has one entry. Altogether approximately 50,000 distinct CDR3 sequences are present, roughly 20% being singletons, with the ten largest covering about two thirds. This sample was included in a study of T cell repertoires in cytomegalovirus infection. For the study at large: Recently identified HLA-C-restricted CMV epitopes and well-studied HLA-B-restricted CMV epitopes were used by the study. The public TCR beta signatures pointed to both CMV infection and matching HLA type. Study-level points and caveats: In two of eight donors, the top clonotype was HLA-C-restricted CMV-specific. Cumulative frequency (of public TCR beta family members) identified carriers of CMV plus the relevant HLA.

The CDR3 has 15 amino acids. Between the trimmed V and J ends, which lost 0 bases and 6 bases, there was a span of 15 bases. CDR1 is MGHRA, CDR2 YSYEKL, per germline. The J gene is TRBJ2-7, the V gene TRBV4-1, with D possibly TRBD1 on 5 matching bases. Material: CD8+ T cells from cultured PBMCs, obtained from culture after CMV antigen stimulation. The TCR comes from a human donor in good health (CMV status not recorded). Some clones in this sample may be carry-over from other donors' samples. CDR3 DNA: TGCGCCAGCAGCCAAGATCTCAGGGATCACCTCGAGCAGTACTTC. This translates into CASSQDLRDHLEQYF.